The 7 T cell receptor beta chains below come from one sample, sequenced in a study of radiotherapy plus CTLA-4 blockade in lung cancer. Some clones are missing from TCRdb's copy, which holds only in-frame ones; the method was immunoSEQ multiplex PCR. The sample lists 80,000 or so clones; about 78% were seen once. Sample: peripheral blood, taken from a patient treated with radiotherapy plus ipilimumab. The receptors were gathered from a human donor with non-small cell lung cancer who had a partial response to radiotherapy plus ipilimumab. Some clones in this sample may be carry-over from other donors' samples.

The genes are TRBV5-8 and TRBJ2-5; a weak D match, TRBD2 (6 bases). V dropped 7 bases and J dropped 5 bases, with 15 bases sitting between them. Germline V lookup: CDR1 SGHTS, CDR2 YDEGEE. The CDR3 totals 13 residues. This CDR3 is CASGRSGAETQYF. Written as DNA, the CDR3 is TGTGCCAGCGGCAGGTCGGGAGCGGAGACCCAGTACTTC.

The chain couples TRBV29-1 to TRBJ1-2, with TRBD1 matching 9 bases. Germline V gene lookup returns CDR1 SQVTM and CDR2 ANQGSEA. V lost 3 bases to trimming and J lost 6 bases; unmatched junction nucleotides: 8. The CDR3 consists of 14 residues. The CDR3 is CSVDRTGQGDGYTF. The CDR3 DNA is TGCAGCGTTGATAGGACGGGACAGGGAGATGGCTACACCTTC.

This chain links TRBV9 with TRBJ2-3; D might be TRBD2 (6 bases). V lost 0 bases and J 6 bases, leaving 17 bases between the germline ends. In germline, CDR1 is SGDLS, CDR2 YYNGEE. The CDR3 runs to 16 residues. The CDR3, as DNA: TGTGCCAGCAGCGTAGCCGGGACGGCGGGGACTGATACGCAGTATTTT. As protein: CASSVAGTAGTDTQYF.

The CDR3 sequence is CSAGQGDGYTF. The CDR3 DNA follows: TGCAGCGCAGGACAGGGGGATGGCTACACCTTC. The chain uses TRBV29-1 and TRBJ1-2; 10 positions agree with TRBD1. Germline V gene lookup returns CDR1 SQVTM and CDR2 ANQGSEA. This CDR3 spans 11 amino acids. V lost 7 bases, J lost 6 bases, and 2 bases stayed unmatched.

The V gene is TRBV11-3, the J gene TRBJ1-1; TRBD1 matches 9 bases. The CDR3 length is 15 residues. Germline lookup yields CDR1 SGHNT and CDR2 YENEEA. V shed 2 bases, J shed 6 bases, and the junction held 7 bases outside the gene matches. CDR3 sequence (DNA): TGTGCCAGCAGCTTAATACGGGGACAGGGCTCTGAAGCTTTCTTT. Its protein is CASSLIRGQGSEAFF.

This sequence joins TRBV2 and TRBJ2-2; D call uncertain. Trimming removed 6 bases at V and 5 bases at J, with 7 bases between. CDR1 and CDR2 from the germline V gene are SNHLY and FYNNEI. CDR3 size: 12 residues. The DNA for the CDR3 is TGTGCCAGCAGGCTACAGACCGGGGAGCTGTTTTTT. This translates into CASRLQTGELFF.

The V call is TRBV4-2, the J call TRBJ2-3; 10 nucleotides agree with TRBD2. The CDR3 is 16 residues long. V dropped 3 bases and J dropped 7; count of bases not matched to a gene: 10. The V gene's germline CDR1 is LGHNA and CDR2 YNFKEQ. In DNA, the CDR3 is TGTGCCAGCAGCCAGTTGCTAGCGGGAGACTTTAATACGCAGTATTTT. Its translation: CASSQLLAGDFNTQYF.